This T cell receptor (beta chain) was sequenced in a study of blood T cell repertoires in COVID-19. Method: immunoSEQ multiplex PCR; TCRdb's copy keeps in-frame clones and lacks some. The sample records some 40,000 clones, around 73% being singletons. This receptor was identified in a man in his sixties or seventies with acute or convalescent COVID-19. The material sequenced was peripheral blood.

CDR3 sequence: CAWRMVNSATTSLHF. CDR3 DNA sequence: TGTGCCTGGAGAATGGTAAATTCTGCTACTACATCCCTCCACTTT. The J gene is TRBJ1-6, the V gene TRBV30; D is ambiguous. V gave up 3 bases and J gave up 14 bases, with 23 bases separating them. Germline V lookup: CDR1 GTSNPN, CDR2 SVGIG (reference sequence). This CDR3 has 15 amino acids. Together with reference TRBV30 and TRBJ1-6, the CDR3 gives the full variable domain: SQTIHQWPATLVQPVGSPLSLECTVEGTSNPNLYWYRQAAGRGLQLLFYSVGIGQISSEVPQNLSASRPQDRQFILSSKKLLLSDSGFYLCAWRMVNSATTSLHFGNGTRLTVT.